These T cell receptor beta chains were read from a single sample in a study of blood T cell repertoires in COVID-19. Produced via immunoSEQ multiplex PCR; TCRdb's table is partial and in-frame only. The sample yields about 200,000 clones, over 75% seen once. Material for sequencing was peripheral blood. The receptors originated from a woman in her 40s with acute or convalescent COVID-19. CDR3s leave out the opening cysteine and the closing phenylalanine or tryptophan. Each record gives: V gene, CDR3 protein.

v_gene: TRBV11-2; CDR3aa: ASSEGSNQPQH
v_gene: TRBV5-1; CDR3aa: ASSLQGYGNQPQH
v_gene: TRBV11-3; CDR3aa: ASSLGQGDGYT
v_gene: TRBV21-1; CDR3aa: ASSKAGRGFIGRNTEAF
v_gene: TRBV27; CDR3aa: ASTLDRFNTGELF
v_gene: TRBV18; CDR3aa: ASSPGTGGIETQY
v_gene: TRBV19; CDR3aa: ASSPRTSGLYNEQF
v_gene: TRBV6-6; CDR3aa: ASSSGQSYGETQY
v_gene: TRBV3-1/TRBV3-2; CDR3aa: ASSQFPGSNEKLF
v_gene: TRBV11-2; CDR3aa: ASSLVRTGELF
v_gene: TRBV9; CDR3aa: ASSETPQSGNTIY
v_gene: TRBV24-1; CDR3aa: ATPVCQRTTRTDTQY
v_gene: TRBV19; CDR3aa: ASAPRDSYEKLF
v_gene: TRBV7-9; CDR3aa: ANPEGGAMSTDTQY
v_gene: TRBV10-3; CDR3aa: AISGAGGSDTQY
v_gene: TRBV4-1; CDR3aa: ASSQVAARRDNEQF
v_gene: TRBV10-1; CDR3aa: ASSVAGTDTQY
v_gene: TRBV6-1; CDR3aa: ASSGRQDISTDTQY
v_gene: TRBV6-5; CDR3aa: ASGTGPNQPQH
v_gene: TRBV6-5; CDR3aa: ASSPDSYGYT
v_gene: TRBV19; CDR3aa: ASSIVGNQPQH
v_gene: TRBV5-6; CDR3aa: ASSWGTGRNQPQH
v_gene: TRBV7-6; CDR3aa: ASSSDRGQGYT